This TCR beta chain was identified during a study of early T cells in non-severe SARS-CoV-2 infection. About the research overall: Bulk RNA from unsorted whole blood was sequenced; chains were unpaired.

General study results and limits: Matching results from VDJdb favored anti-spike CD8 responses, leaving private and CD4 specificities undetected.

The TCR library protocol attached unique molecular identifiers to the individual cDNA molecules. MiXCR, applied by TCRdb to the 5' RACE reads, yields one record per CDR3 protein. The table has 25,000 to 30,000 distinct CDR3 sequences, 3.5% to 4.5% seen once; the top ten hold around 4.5%. By share, this clonotype counts as medium-sized (0.01 to 0.1%). Its antigen is as yet unknown. From germline, CDR1 is WSHSY and CDR2 SAAADI. The germline V and J ends were trimmed by 8 bases and 8 bases, with 18 bases remaining between them. The CDR3 loop spans 13 amino acids. The sequencing input was whole blood. This sequence originates from an adult who was a healthcare worker with PCR-confirmed SARS-CoV-2 infection or an uninfected control (not recorded which). The chain uses TRBV10-2 and TRBJ1-1; no clear D gene. The CDR3 coding sequence is TGCGCCAGCTGGTGGAAGTTCGGCGGGGAAGCTTTCTTT. This encodes CASWWKFGGEAFF.